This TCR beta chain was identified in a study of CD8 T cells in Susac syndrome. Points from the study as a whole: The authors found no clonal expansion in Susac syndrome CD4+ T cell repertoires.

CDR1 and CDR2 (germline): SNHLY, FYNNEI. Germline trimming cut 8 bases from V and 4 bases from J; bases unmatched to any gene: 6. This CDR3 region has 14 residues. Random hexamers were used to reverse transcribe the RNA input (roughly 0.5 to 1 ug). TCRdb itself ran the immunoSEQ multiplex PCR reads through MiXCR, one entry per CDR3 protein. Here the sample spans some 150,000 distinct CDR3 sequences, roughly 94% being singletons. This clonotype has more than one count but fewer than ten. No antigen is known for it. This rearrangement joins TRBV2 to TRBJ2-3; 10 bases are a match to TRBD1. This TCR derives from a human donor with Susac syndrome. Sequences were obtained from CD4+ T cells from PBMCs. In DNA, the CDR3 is TGTGCCAGCGGACGGGACAGGGGCGCAGATACGCAGTATTTT. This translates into CASGRDRGADTQYF.